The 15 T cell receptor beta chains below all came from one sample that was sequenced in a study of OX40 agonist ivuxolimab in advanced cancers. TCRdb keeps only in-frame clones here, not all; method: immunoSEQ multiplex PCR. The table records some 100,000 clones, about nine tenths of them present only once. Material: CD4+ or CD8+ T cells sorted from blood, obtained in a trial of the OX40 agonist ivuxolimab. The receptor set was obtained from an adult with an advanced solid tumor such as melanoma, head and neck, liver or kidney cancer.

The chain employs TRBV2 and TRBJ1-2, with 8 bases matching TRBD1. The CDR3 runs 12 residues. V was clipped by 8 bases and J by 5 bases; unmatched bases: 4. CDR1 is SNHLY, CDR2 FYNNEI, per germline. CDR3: CASDRGPYGYTF. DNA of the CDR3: TGTGCCAGCGACAGGGGACCATATGGCTACACCTTC.

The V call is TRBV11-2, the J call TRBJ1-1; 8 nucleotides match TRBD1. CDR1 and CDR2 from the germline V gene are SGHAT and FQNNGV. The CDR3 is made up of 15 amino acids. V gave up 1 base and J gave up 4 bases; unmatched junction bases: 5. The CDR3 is CASSLAGGLGTEAFF. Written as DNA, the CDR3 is TGTGCCAGCAGCTTAGCAGGGGGCTTGGGCACTGAAGCTTTCTTT.

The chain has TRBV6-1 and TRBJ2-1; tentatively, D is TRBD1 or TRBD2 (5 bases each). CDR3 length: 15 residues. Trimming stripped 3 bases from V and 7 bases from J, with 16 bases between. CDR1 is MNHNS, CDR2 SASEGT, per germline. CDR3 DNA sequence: TGTGCCAGCAGTGACCATGGCCTCGGGGCAAATGAGCAGTTCTTC. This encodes CASSDHGLGANEQFF.

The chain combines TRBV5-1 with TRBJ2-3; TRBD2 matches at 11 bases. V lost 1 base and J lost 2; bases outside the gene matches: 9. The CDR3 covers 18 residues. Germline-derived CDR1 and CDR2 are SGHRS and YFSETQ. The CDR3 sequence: CASSLRPGTSGATDTQYF. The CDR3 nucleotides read TGCGCCAGCAGCTTGCGCCCCGGGACTAGCGGAGCCACAGATACGCAGTATTTT.

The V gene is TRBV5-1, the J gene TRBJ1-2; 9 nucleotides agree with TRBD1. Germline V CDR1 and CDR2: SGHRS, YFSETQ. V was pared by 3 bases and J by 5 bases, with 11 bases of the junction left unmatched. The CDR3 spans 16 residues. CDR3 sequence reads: CASSSGQGKRGYGYTF. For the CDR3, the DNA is TGCGCCAGCAGCTCAGGACAGGGGAAGCGAGGGTATGGCTACACCTTC.

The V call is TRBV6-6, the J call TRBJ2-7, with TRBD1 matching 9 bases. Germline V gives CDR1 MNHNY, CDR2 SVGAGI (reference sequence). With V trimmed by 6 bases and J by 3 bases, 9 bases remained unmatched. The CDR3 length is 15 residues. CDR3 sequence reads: CASSPNTGGGYEQYF. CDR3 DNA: TGTGCCAGCAGCCCTAACACAGGGGGCGGCTACGAGCAGTACTTC.

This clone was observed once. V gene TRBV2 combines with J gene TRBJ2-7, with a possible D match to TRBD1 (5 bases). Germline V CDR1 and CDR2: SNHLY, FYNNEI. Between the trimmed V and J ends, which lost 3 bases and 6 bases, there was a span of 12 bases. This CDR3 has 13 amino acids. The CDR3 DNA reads TGTGCCAGCAGTGACAAGGGGCAGGGCGAGCAGTACTTC. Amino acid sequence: CASSDKGQGEQYF.

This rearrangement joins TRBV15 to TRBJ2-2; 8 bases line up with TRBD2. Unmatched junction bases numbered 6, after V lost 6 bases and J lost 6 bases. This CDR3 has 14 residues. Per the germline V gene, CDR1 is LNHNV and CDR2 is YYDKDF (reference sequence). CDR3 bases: TGTGCCACCAGGTCGGGACTAGGGCCCGGGGAGCTGTTTTTT. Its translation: CATRSGLGPGELFF.

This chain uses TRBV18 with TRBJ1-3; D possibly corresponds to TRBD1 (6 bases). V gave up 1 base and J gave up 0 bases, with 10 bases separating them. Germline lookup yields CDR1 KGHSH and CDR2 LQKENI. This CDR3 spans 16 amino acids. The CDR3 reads CASSPRQASSGNTIYF. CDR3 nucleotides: TGTGCCAGCTCACCACGACAGGCCAGCTCTGGAAACACCATATATTTT.

Here the CDR3 reads CASSIKGDSTYEQYF. As DNA, the CDR3 is TGTGCCAGTAGTATTAAGGGGGACAGTACCTACGAGCAGTACTTC. The rearrangement uses TRBV19 and TRBJ2-7; TRBD1 matches at 7 bases. This CDR3 is 15 amino acids long. The junction had 7 bases not matched to a gene; V was cut back by 3 bases and J by 2 bases. Germline V lookup: CDR1 LNHDA, CDR2 SQIVND (reference sequence).

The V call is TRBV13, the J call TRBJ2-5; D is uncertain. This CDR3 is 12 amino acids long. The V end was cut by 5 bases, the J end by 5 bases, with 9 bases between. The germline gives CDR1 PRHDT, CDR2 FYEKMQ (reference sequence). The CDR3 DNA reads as TGTGCCAGCAGCATCTTGGGTGAGACCCAGTACTTC. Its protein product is CASSILGETQYF.

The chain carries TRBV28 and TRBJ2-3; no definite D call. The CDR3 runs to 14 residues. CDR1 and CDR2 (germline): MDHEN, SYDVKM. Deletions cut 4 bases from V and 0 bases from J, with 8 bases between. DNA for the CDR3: TGTGCCAGCAGTTACCCTCGAAGCACAGATACGCAGTATTTT. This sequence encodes CASSYPRSTDTQYF. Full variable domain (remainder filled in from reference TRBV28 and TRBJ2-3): DVKVTQSSRYLVKRTGEKVFLECVQDMDHENMFWYRQDPGLGLRLIYFSYDVKMKEKGDIPEGYSVSREKKERFSLILESASTNQTSMYLCASSYPRSTDTQYFGPGTRLTVL.

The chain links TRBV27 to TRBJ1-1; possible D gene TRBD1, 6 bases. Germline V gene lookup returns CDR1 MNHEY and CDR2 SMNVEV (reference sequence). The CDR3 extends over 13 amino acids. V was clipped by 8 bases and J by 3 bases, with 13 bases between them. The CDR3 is CASRPNRDTEAFF. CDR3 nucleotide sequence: TGTGCCAGCCGCCCTAACAGGGACACTGAAGCTTTCTTT.

The CDR3 here is CSGTGLRTDTQYF. In nucleotides, the CDR3 is TGCAGCGGGACGGGACTACGCACAGATACGCAGTATTTT. This chain connects TRBV29-1 to TRBJ2-3; TRBD2 agrees at 7 bases. Germline-derived CDR1 and CDR2 are SQVTM and ANQGSEA. The CDR3 totals 13 residues. The V segment lost 7 bases and the J segment 1 base; nucleotides outside the gene matches: 5.

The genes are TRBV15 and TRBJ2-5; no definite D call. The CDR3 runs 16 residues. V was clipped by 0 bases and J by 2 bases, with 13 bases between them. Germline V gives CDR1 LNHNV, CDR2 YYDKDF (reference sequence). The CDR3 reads CATSRDRPVPQETQYF. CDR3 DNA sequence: TGTGCCACCAGCAGAGATCGCCCCGTTCCTCAAGAGACCCAGTACTTC. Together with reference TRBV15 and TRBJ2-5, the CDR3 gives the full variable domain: DAMVIQNPRYQVTQFGKPVTLSCSQTLNHNVMYWYQQKSSQAPKLLFHYYDKDFNNEADTPDNFQSRRPNTSFCFLDIRSPGLGDTAMYLCATSRDRPVPQETQYFGPGTRLLVL.